These 16 T cell receptor beta chains came from one sample sequenced in a study of persistence of HIV-infected CD4 T cells. This was the immunoSEQ version 4 assay in survey mode. Produced via immunoSEQ multiplex PCR; TCRdb's table is partial and in-frame only. The repertoire holds roughly 34,000 clones, with around 80% as singletons. These receptors have no identified antigens. Cells were stimulated with CMV-infected fibroblast lysates at 10 ug/mL. Sorted nonresponding memory CD4+ T cells were CD40L-negative, CD69-negative, CD45RO-high. The sequences come from CD4+ T cells sorted from PBMCs after roughly 17-hour stimulation, collected from a patient who received antiretroviral therapy. Receptor source: an adult woman with HIV who was CMV-seropositive.

The rearrangement links TRBV5-1 to TRBJ2-5, with D maybe TRBD1 (6 bases). V was clipped by 5 bases and J by 2 bases, with 19 bases between them. Germline CDR1 and CDR2: SGHRS and YFSETQ. The CDR3 length is 16 residues. The CDR3 is CASSESGRGYQETQYF. DNA of the CDR3: TGCGCCAGCAGTGAGTCGGGAAGGGGGTATCAAGAGACCCAGTACTTC.

DNA for the CDR3: TGTGCCACCAGCAGAGAGTATTCAGGAGAAGAGACCCAGTACTTC. Protein product: CATSREYSGEETQYF. This chain joins TRBV15 and TRBJ2-5; D unclear. From germline, CDR1 is LNHNV and CDR2 YYDKDF (reference sequence). CDR3 size: 15 residues. Deletions cut 0 bases from V and 3 bases from J, with 11 bases between.

V and J are TRBV5-4 and TRBJ1-1, with D perhaps TRBD1 (5 bases). CDR1 and CDR2 from the germline V gene are SGHNT and YYREEE (reference sequence). V was shortened by 0 bases and J by 1 base, with 10 bases between the two germline ends. CDR3 size: 15 residues. CDR3 loop: CASSLDSGGNTEAFF. Written as DNA, the CDR3 is TGTGCCAGCAGCTTGGACTCGGGGGGGAACACTGAAGCTTTCTTT.

The V call is TRBV27, the J call TRBJ1-6; 11 bases match TRBD1. Looked up from germline, CDR1 is MNHEY and CDR2 is SMNVEV (reference sequence). The CDR3 is made up of 18 amino acids. The ends lost 6 bases at V and 7 bases at J; junction bases unmatched: 14. The CDR3 is CASSLRGQGVGKNSPLHF. For the CDR3, the DNA is TGTGCCAGCAGCTTAAGGGGACAGGGGGTTGGGAAAAATTCACCCCTCCACTTT.

The chain recombines TRBV29-1 with TRBJ2-5; possibly TRBD1 for D (6 bases). CDR1 is SQVTM and CDR2 is ANQGSEA in the germline V gene. V lost 5 bases and J lost 5, with 18 bases in between. This CDR3 is 14 amino acids long. DNA for the CDR3: TGCAGCGTTAAATGGGGGCATATGGGGGAGACCCAGTACTTC. This codes for CSVKWGHMGETQYF.

The genes are TRBV10-3 and TRBJ2-3, with D hard to call. The V end lost 6 bases, the J end lost 5 bases, and 18 bases lay between the germline ends. Germline lookup yields CDR1 ENHRY and CDR2 SYGVKD. The CDR3 sequence is 15 residues long. The CDR3 bases are TGTGCCATCAGGTCCAATCCAACCGCCGGAGATACGCAGTATTTT. It translates to CAIRSNPTAGDTQYF.

The chain has TRBV9 and TRBJ2-7; D gene unclear. Germline CDR1 reads SGDLS; CDR2 reads YYNGEE. This CDR3 has 15 amino acids. With 0 bases removed from V and 2 bases from J, the gap between germline ends came to 12 bases. As DNA, the CDR3 is TGTGCCAGCAGCGTAGGTGGCGGCAGTACCTACGAGCAGTACTTC. It codes for CASSVGGGSTYEQYF.

The chain carries TRBV10-2 and TRBJ2-1, with TRBD1 matching over 10 bases. The CDR3 consists of 15 residues. Germline CDR1 WSHSY, CDR2 SAAADI. The trim removed 4 bases at V and 10 bases at J, leaving 10 bases unmatched. The CDR3: CASSGGQGRYREQFF. The CDR3 region has the DNA TGCGCCAGCAGTGGGGGACAGGGGAGGTATCGAGAGCAGTTCTTC.

CDR3: CATTLPQAGVKTQYF. The CDR3, as DNA: TGTGCCACCACACTCCCCCAAGCGGGAGTTAAGACCCAGTACTTC. This sequence joins TRBV28 and TRBJ2-5; the match to TRBD2 covers 8 bases. Losses at the gene ends were 10 bases for V and 6 bases for J; bases not matched to a gene: 16. This CDR3 contains 15 residues. Germline CDR1 and CDR2: MDHEN and SYDVKM. Filled out from reference TRBV28 and TRBJ2-5, the complete variable domain reads DVKVTQSSRYLVKRTGEKVFLECVQDMDHENMFWYRQDPGLGLRLIYFSYDVKMKEKGDIPEGYSVSREKKERFSLILESASTNQTSMYLCATTLPQAGVKTQYFGPGTRLLVL.

The V call is TRBV27, the J call TRBJ1-2, with D tentatively TRBD1 (5 bases). The CDR3 covers 14 residues. Germline loops: CDR1 MNHEY, CDR2 SMNVEV (reference sequence). The V end was cut by 0 bases, the J end by 4 bases, with 9 bases between. CDR3 DNA: TGTGCCAGCAGTTTATCCGGACAAGGCTATGGCTACACCTTC. It translates to CASSLSGQGYGYTF.

This chain joins TRBV7-2 and TRBJ1-2; D gene uncertain. Germline CDR1 reads SGHTA; CDR2 reads FQGNSA. Trimming removed 5 bases at V and 4 bases at J, with 11 bases between. The CDR3 is 13 residues long. The CDR3 sequence: CASSPGGGYGYTF. DNA for the CDR3: TGTGCCAGCAGCCCGGGAGGAGGCTATGGCTACACCTTC. Using reference TRBV7-2 and TRBJ1-2 for the parts outside the CDR3, the full variable domain is GAGVSQSPSNKVTEKGKDVELRCDPISGHTALYWYRQSLGQGLEFLIYFQGNSAPDKSGLPSDRFSAERTGGSVSTLTIQRTQQEDSAVYLCASSPGGGYGYTFGSGTRLTVV.

The chain is built from TRBV9 and TRBJ2-3; D unresolved. The length of the CDR3 is 14 residues. V was trimmed by 2 bases and J by 4 bases, leaving 11 bases between them. CDR1 is SGDLS, CDR2 YYNGEE, per germline. The CDR3 is CASSVLSGPDTQYF. The CDR3, as DNA: TGTGCCAGCAGCGTGCTGTCAGGCCCAGATACGCAGTATTTT.

The J gene is TRBJ2-3, the V gene TRBV24-1, with D uncertain. Germline CDR1 and CDR2: KGHDR and SFDVKD. Between the trimmed V and J ends, which lost 1 base and 4 bases, there was a span of 11 bases. This CDR3 region has 15 residues. The CDR3 spells CATSDLVGNADTQYF. The DNA of the CDR3 is TGTGCCACCAGTGATTTAGTGGGGAACGCAGATACGCAGTATTTT.

This clone was detected only a few times. The rearrangement uses TRBV14 and TRBJ2-7; D not resolved. This CDR3 has 13 residues. Germline CDR1 and CDR2: SGHDN and FVKESK. V dropped 4 bases and J dropped 6 bases, with 13 bases sitting between them. The CDR3 loop is CASSRGPPGEQYF. CDR3 DNA: TGTGCCAGCAGCCGAGGACCCCCTGGCGAGCAGTACTTC.

In this sample, this clone turned up a few times. The chain is built from TRBV12-3 or TRBV12-4 and TRBJ2-7; 12 bases align to TRBD2. The CDR3 length is 13 residues. Trimming at V came to 6 bases and at J to 6 bases, leaving 3 bases not matched to a gene. CDR3 sequence: CASSPGLAGEQYF. The CDR3 DNA is TGTGCCAGCAGCCCGGGACTAGCGGGCGAGCAGTACTTC.

This clone came up a few times. The rearrangement links TRBV7-2 to TRBJ2-7, with unresolved D. Per germline, CDR1 SGHTA and CDR2 FQGNSA. The CDR3 has 16 amino acids. V was shortened by 4 bases and J by 0 bases, with 16 bases between the two germline ends. The CDR3 DNA follows: TGTGCCAGCAGCTACATTGTATCGCCCTACTCCTACGAGCAGTACTTC. Translated: CASSYIVSPYSYEQYF.